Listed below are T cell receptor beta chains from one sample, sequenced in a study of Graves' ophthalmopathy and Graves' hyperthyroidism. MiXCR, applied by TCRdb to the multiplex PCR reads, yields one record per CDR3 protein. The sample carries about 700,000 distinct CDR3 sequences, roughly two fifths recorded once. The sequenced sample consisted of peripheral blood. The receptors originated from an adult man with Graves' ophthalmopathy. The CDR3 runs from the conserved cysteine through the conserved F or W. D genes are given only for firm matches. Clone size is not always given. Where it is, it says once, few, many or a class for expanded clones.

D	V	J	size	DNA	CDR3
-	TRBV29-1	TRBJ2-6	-	TGCAGCGTATTGGGACGGGGAAACACTGAAGCTTTC	CSVLGRGNTEAF
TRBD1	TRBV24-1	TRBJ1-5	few	TGTGCCAGCAGTCCTTCGGACAGGGAAGGGGATCAGCCCCAGCATTTT	CASSPSDREGDQPQHF
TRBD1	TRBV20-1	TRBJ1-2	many	TGCAGTGCTAATAGGGAGGACAGGCACGCTGGCTACACCTTC	CSANREDRHAGYTF
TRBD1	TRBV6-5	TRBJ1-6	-	TGTGCCAGCAGATTACAGGGGGGGCACTCACCCCTCCACTTT	CASRLQGGHSPLHF
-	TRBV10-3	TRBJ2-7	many	TGTGCCATCAGTGATGTGGGGATAACCTACGAGCAGTACTTC	CAISDVGITYEQYF
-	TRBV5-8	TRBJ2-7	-	TGTGCCAGCAGCTTTGGGGCGAAGACCTACGAGCAGTACTTC	CASSFGAKTYEQYF
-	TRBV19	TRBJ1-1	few	TGTGCCAGTGCCCAGCCTGTGGACACTGAAGCTTTCTTT	CASAQPVDTEAFF
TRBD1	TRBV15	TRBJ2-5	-	TGTGCCACCAGCAGAGGGACAGGGAGGATTTCAGAGACCCAGTACTTC	CATSRGTGRISETQYF
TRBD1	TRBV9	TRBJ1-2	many	TGTGCCAGCAGCGGGGGACAGGGTAGGATGCATGGCTACACCTTC	CASSGGQGRMHGYTF
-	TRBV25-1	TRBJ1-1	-	TGTGCCAGCAGTTACTCTAGGGACGAAAACACTGAAGCTTTCTTT	CASSYSRDENTEAFF
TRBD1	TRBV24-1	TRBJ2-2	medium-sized	TGTGCCACCAGTGATCCCGGGACAGGAACCACCGGGGAGCTGTTTTTT	CATSDPGTGTTGELFF
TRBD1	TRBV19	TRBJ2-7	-	TGTGCCAGCAGTCGAGAAGACAGGGACCACGAGCAGTACTTC	CASSREDRDHEQYF
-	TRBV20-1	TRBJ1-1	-	TGCAGTGCCCGGGGGCCTGAAGCTTTCTTT	CSARGPEAFF
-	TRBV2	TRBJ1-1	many	TGTGCCAGCGGGATTATGAACACTGAAGCTTTCTTT	CASGIMNTEAFF
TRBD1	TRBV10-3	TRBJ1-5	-	TGTGCCATCAGTCCCGGGACAGGGATACTTAGCAATCAGCCCCAGCATTTT	CAISPGTGILSNQPQHF
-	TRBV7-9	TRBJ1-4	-	TGTGCCAGCAGCTTAAGGGGGTTCAATGAAAAACTGTTTTTT	CASSLRGFNEKLFF
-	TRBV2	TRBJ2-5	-	TGTGCCAGCAGTTACTCTCGGGGGGAGACCCAGTACTTC	CASSYSRGETQYF
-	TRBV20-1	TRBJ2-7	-	TGCAGTGCTGTTAACCCCCCGGCCCTCGAGCAGTACTTC	CSAVNPPALEQYF
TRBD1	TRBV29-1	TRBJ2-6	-	TGCAGCGCCAGCAGAGGGGGACAGCCCTCTGGGGCCAACGTCCTGACTTTC	CSASRGGQPSGANVLTF
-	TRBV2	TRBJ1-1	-	TGTGCCAGCAGTGACTGGGAGGGGGGCACTGAAGCTTTCTTT	CASSDWEGGTEAFF
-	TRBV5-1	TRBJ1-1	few	TGCGCCAGCACACCGTTTGATTACAGTGAAGCTTTCTTT	CASTPFDYSEAFF
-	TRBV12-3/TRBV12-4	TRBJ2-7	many	TGTGCCAGCAGTCCCCTGGCCGAGCAGTACTTC	CASSPLAEQYF
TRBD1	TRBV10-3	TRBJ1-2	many	TGTGCCATCAGCGAAACAGGGGGCTATGGCTACACCTTC	CAISETGGYGYTF
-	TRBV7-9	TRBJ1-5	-	TGTGCCAGCATGGGGGCAAAAGATCAGCCCCAGCATTTT	CASMGAKDQPQHF
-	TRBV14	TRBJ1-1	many	TGTGCCAGCAGCCAAGGAAACGTGGGAGCTTTCTTT	CASSQGNVGAFF
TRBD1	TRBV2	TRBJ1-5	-	TGTGCCAGCAGTGAATGGGACAGTAGTACGCCCCAGCATTTT	CASSEWDSSTPQHF
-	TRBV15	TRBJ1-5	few	TGTGCCACCAGCAGAGATACCCCGAATAGCAATCAGCCCCAGCATTTT	CATSRDTPNSNQPQHF
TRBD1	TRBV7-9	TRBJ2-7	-	TGTGCCAGCAGTGGGACCGGGACAGGGTGGCACGAGCAGTACTTC	CASSGTGTGWHEQYF
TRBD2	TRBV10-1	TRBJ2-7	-	TGCACCAGCAGCCTAGCGGGAGTTGGCTACGAGCAGTACTTC	CTSSLAGVGYEQYF
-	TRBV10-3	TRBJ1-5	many	TGTGCCATCAGCAAACAGAAAGCTCAGCCCCAGCATTTT	CAISKQKAQPQHF
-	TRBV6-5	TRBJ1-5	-	TGTGCCAGCAGTTACCACTTCGGGGCGCAGAGCAATCAGCCCCAGCATTTT	CASSYHFGAQSNQPQHF
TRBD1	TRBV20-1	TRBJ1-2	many	TGCAGTGCTAGAGCTAACAGGGGAGACGTCTACACCTTC	CSARANRGDVYTF
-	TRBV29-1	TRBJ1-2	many	TGCAGCGGGGGTGCTAACTATGGCTACACCTTC	CSGGANYGYTF
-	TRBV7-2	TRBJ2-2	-	TGTGCCAGCAGCCCGCACCCCCTGAACACCGGGGAGCTGTTTTTT	CASSPHPLNTGELFF
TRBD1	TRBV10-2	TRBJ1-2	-	TGCGCCAGCAGATCCGGGACAGGGGTTTTCAACACCTTC	CASRSGTGVFNTF
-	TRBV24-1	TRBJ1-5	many	TGTGCCACCAGTGATGGGATTCAAGTCAATCAGCCCCAGCATTTT	CATSDGIQVNQPQHF
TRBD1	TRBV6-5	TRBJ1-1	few	TGTGCCAGCAGTCCCGGGACAGGGAAGGCAGCGAGGACTGAAGCTTTCTTT	CASSPGTGKAARTEAFF
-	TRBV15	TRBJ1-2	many	TGTGCCACCAGCTCCGGACAACGTGGGGGCTACACCTTC	CATSSGQRGGYTF
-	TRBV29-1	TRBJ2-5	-	TGCAGCTTAGACGGCCGCGTGGGGACCCAGTACTTC	CSLDGRVGTQYF
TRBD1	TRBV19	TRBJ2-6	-	TGTGCCAGTAGCCCAAACAGGGGTTCAGGGGCCAACGTCATGACTTTC	CASSPNRGSGANVMTF
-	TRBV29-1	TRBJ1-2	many	TGCAGCGCCCGTAAGGGGAGTAACTATGGCTACACCTTC	CSARKGSNYGYTF
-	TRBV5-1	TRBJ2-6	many	TGCGCCAGCAGCTTGCCCACCTACTCTGGGGCCAACGTCCTGACTTTC	CASSLPTYSGANVLTF
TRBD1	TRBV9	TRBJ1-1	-	TGTGCCAGCAGCGTAACAGGGGACCGGATAGGGAACACTGAAGCTTTCTTT	CASSVTGDRIGNTEAFF
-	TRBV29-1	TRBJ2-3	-	TGCAGCGTTGTGTCAGGGAGCAATCAGTCCCAGTATTTT	CSVVSGSNQSQYF
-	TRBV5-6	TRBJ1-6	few	TGTGCCAGCAGCCCCACAGCGAATTCACCCCTCCACTTT	CASSPTANSPLHF
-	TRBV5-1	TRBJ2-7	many	TGCGCCAGCAGCCCCGAACCACAGATCTACTACGAGCAGTACTTC	CASSPEPQIYYEQYF
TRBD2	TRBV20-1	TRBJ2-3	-	TGCAGTGCTAGAGATAGTTCTAGCGGGGAGACAAATACGCAGTATTTT	CSARDSSSGETNTQYF
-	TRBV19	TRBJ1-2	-	TGTGCCAGTAGTGGGGGGCAGGGGAGCTATGGCTACACCTTC	CASSGGQGSYGYTF
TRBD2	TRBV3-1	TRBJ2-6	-	TGTGCCAGCAGCCTATTACCGGGACTAGCGGCCTCTGGGGCCAACGTCCTGACTTTC	CASSLLPGLAASGANVLTF
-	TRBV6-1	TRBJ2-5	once	TGTGCCAGCAGTCCAACCCTAGCGTCGATCGAGACCCAGTACTTC	CASSPTLASIETQYF
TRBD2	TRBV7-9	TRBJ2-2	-	TGTGCCAGCAGCCTGGCAGGAGGCGGCGGGGGGCTGTTTTTT	CASSLAGGGGGLFF
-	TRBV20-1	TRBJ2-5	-	TGCAGTGCTAGAGCAGTAGGGGGAGGTATAGAGACCCAGTACTTC	CSARAVGGGIETQYF